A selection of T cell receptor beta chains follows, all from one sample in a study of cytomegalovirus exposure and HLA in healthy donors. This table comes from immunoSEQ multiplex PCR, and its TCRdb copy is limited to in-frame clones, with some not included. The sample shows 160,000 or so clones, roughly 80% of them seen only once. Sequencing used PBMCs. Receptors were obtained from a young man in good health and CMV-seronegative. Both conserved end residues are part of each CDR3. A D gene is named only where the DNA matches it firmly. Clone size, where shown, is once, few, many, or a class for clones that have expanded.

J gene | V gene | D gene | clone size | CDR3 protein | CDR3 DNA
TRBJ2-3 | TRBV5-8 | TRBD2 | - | CASISWGTGGPHTDTQYF | TGTGCCAGCATTTCATGGGGAACGGGGGGGCCGCACACAGATACGCAGTATTTT
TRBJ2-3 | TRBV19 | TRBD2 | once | CASSIDLLVGLAEDTQYF | TGTGCCAGTAGTATAGATCTATTGGTGGGGCTAGCGGAAGATACGCAGTATTTT
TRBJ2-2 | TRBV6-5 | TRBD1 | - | CASSYTGGTTGELFF | TGTGCCAGCAGTTATACAGGGGGCACCACCGGGGAGCTGTTTTTT
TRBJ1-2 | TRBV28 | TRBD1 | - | CASSGARGQGAYGYTF | TGTGCCAGCAGTGGGGCACGGGGACAGGGGGCGTATGGCTACACCTTC
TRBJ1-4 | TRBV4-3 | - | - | CASSQDPQVATNEKLFF | TGCGCCAGCAGCCAAGATCCGCAGGTGGCAACTAATGAAAAACTGTTTTTT
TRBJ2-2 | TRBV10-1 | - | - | CASSDPGSLGVGELFF | TGCGCCAGCAGTGATCCCGGGAGTTTGGGGGTCGGGGAGCTGTTTTTT
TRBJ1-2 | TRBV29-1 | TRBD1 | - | CSVEDRVRNYGYTF | TGCAGCGTTGAGGACAGGGTGAGGAACTATGGCTACACCTTC
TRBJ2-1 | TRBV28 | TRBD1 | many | CASSPGTAQTGNEQFF | TGTGCCAGCAGCCCCGGGACAGCCCAAACAGGGAATGAGCAGTTCTTC
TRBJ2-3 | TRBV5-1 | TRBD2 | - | CASSLQRTSGGTARTDTQYF | TGCGCCAGCAGCTTGCAAAGGACTAGCGGGGGGACCGCCCGCACAGATACGCAGTATTTT
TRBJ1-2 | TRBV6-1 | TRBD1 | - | CASSEWNRGDGYTF | TGTGCCAGCAGTGAATGGAACAGGGGCGATGGCTACACCTTC
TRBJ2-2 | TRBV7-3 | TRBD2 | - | CASSWGAGGTGELFF | TGTGCCAGCAGCTGGGGAGCGGGAGGGACCGGGGAGCTGTTTTTT
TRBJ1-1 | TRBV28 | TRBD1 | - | CASRRGQGAIGTEAFF | TGTGCCAGCAGACGAGGACAGGGGGCTATTGGTACTGAAGCTTTCTTT
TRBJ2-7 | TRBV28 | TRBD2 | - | CASTRGGGRYYEQYF | TGTGCCAGCACCCGCGGGGGGGGCAGGTACTACGAGCAGTACTTC
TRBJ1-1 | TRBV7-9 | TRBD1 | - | CASSSGQGRLNTEAFF | TGTGCCAGCAGTTCCGGACAGGGAAGGCTGAACACTGAAGCTTTCTTT
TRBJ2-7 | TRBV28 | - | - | CASSSTGTYEQYF | TGTGCCAGCAGTTCGACCGGGACCTACGAGCAGTACTTC
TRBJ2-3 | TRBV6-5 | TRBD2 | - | CASRKLAGGTDTQYF | TGTGCCAGCAGGAAACTAGCGGGGGGGACAGATACGCAGTATTTT
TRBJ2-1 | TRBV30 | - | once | CAWSFGNSSYNEQFF | TGTGCCTGGAGTTTCGGGAACAGCTCCTACAATGAGCAGTTCTTC
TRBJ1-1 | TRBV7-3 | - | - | CASSLAGYSEAFF | TGTGCCAGCAGCTTAGCAGGGTACTCTGAAGCTTTCTTT
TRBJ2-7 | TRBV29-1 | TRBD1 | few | CSVEERGPSYEQYF | TGCAGCGTTGAAGAAAGGGGGCCTAGCTACGAGCAGTACTTC
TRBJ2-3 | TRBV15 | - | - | CATSRAVALQDTQYF | TGTGCCACCAGCAGAGCTGTGGCTCTCCAAGATACGCAGTATTTT
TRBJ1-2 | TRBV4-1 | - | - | CASSQDWTQGYGYTF | TGCGCCAGCAGCCAAGATTGGACGCAGGGCTATGGCTACACCTTC